This T cell receptor (beta chain) appears in the sequencing data of a study of Ad26.COV2.S vaccination and SARS-CoV-2 variants. Study results and caveats: People given the vaccine had a wider spike-specific TCR breadth than placebo recipients did. After vaccination, reports described spike-specific CD8+ and CD4+ T cell responses as showing substantial breadth.

The CDR3 covers 16 residues. Trimming stripped 0 bases from V and 3 bases from J, with 13 bases between. Germline V gene data show CDR1 as SGHKS and CDR2 as YYEKEE (reference sequence). TCRdb's copy holds only in-frame clones and misses some; the assay was immunoSEQ multiplex PCR. The top ten clones hold roughly 13% of a sample with roughly 510,000 clones, around 88% of them seen once. Regarding treatment: 15 to 20 received Ad26.COV2.S at low or high dose, single or two shots; about five received placebo; per-sample allocation not given. Samples analyzed were those drawn on day 63 after the first vaccine or placebo injection. About this clone itself: The antigen is undetermined.

The sequence derives from a person between 18 and 59 years old who received the Ad26.COV2.S COVID-19 vaccine or a placebo. Material: peripheral blood, obtained in a trial of Ad26.COV2.S vaccine versus placebo. The V call is TRBV5-5, the J call TRBJ2-1; maybe TRBD2 (7 bases). The CDR3 sequence is CASSLAGGRGYNEQFF. CDR3 DNA sequence: TGTGCCAGCAGCTTGGCCGGGGGGCGCGGCTACAATGAGCAGTTCTTC.